Listed below are T cell receptor beta chains from one sample, sequenced in a study of blood T cell repertoires in COVID-19. The repertoire was sequenced with immunoSEQ multiplex PCR; TCRdb's copy has only in-frame clones and lacks some. The repertoire holds over 200,000 clones, with 65% to 90% as singletons. The sample taken for sequencing was PBMCs or T cells enriched from blood (not recorded which). The receptors were gathered from a woman in her 30s who had been exposed to COVID-19. Each CDR3 is given with its conserved first and last residue. A D gene is named only where the DNA matches it firmly. Rows give clone size only sometimes, using once, few, many, or a class for an expanded clone.

D gene	V gene	J gene	clone size	CDR3 DNA	CDR3 protein
TRBD1	TRBV27	TRBJ1-4	.	TGTGCCAGCAGTCCAAGACAGGGACTCAATGAAAAACTGTTTTTT	CASSPRQGLNEKLFF
TRBD1	TRBV18	TRBJ1-4	.	TGTGCCAGCTCAAGCCAGGGGGCGACTAATGAAAAACTGTTTTTT	CASSSQGATNEKLFF
.	TRBV4-1	TRBJ2-1	once	TGCGCCAGCAGCCAAGATGTGGGAGCGGTAAGCTCCTACAATGAGCAGTTCTTC	CASSQDVGAVSSYNEQFF
.	TRBV19	TRBJ1-5	.	TGTGCCAGTAGTATAGTTCCCGGTCACCTTAATCAGCCCCAGCATTTT	CASSIVPGHLNQPQHF
TRBD2	TRBV9	TRBJ2-3	.	TGTGCCAGCAGCGTAGAGTCAGCGGGGGGGAGGACAGATACGCAGTATTTT	CASSVESAGGRTDTQYF
TRBD2	TRBV10-3	TRBJ2-1	.	TGTGCCACGGGCGGGGGGGCGGATGAGCAGTTCTTC	CATGGGADEQFF
.	TRBV10-2	TRBJ1-2	.	TGCGCCAGCAGTGAAGGGGCAGGGATTGCTTATGGCTACACCTTC	CASSEGAGIAYGYTF
.	TRBV6-5	TRBJ1-3	.	TGTGCCAGCAGTTACGGCGGACTCTCAAACACCATATATTTT	CASSYGGLSNTIYF
TRBD1	TRBV24-1	TRBJ2-3	.	TGTGCCACCGCTACCGGGACAGGGACAGATACGCAGTATTTT	CATATGTGTDTQYF
TRBD2	TRBV11-3	TRBJ2-1	.	TGTGCCAGCAGCCGTGAGCGGGGGGCCCCTTCTGAGCAGTTCTTC	CASSRERGAPSEQFF
.	TRBV3-1/TRBV3-2	TRBJ2-1	.	TGTGCCAGCAGCCCGGGACTGAGTTACAATGAGCAGTTCTTC	CASSPGLSYNEQFF
TRBD1	TRBV19	TRBJ2-2	.	TGTGCCAGTAGTATGAGGACAGGGACCTACACCGGGGAGCTGTTTTTT	CASSMRTGTYTGELFF
.	TRBV9	TRBJ1-4	.	TGTGCCAGCAGCGCCTCGCCAGGGGCGGGCGAAAAACTGTTTTTT	CASSASPGAGEKLFF
TRBD2	TRBV13	TRBJ2-6	.	TGTGCCAGCAGCTTAGGACTAGCGGGGCCACACCTCTGGGCCAACGTCCTGACTTTC	CASSLGLAGPHLWANVLTF
TRBD1	TRBV20-1	TRBJ2-7	.	TGCAGTGCTAAGACAGGGCGCGAGCAGTACTTC	CSAKTGREQYF
.	TRBV7-9	TRBJ1-1	.	TGTGCCAGCAGCTTGGCCGGGACAAGCACTGAAGCTTTCTTT	CASSLAGTSTEAFF
.	TRBV7-8	TRBJ2-7	.	TGTGCCAGCAGCTTAGGGGACACAACCTACGAGCAGTACTTC	CASSLGDTTYEQYF
.	TRBV5-1	TRBJ1-4	.	TGCGCCAGCAGCTTGGCCGCCCAGGGTAGTATGCTTGGAGAAAAACTGTTTTTT	CASSLAAQGSMLGEKLFF
.	TRBV2	TRBJ1-2	.	TGTGCCAGCAGTCAATCCCCGGGTCACCTCTCTGGCTACACCTTC	CASSQSPGHLSGYTF
TRBD1	TRBV24-1	TRBJ1-2	few	TGTGCCACCATTTCTCGGCCGGGACAGGGGGACCGTGTCTATGGCTACACCTTC	CATISRPGQGDRVYGYTF
.	TRBV19	TRBJ1-5	once	TGTGCCAGTAGGCCACTCGCTCTACAGGGACCTAATCAGCCCCAGCATTTT	CASRPLALQGPNQPQHF
.	TRBV30	TRBJ2-7	.	TGTGCCTGGACGTTGGGCAGCTCCTACGAGCAGTACTTC	CAWTLGSSYEQYF
.	TRBV27	TRBJ1-5	.	TGTGCCAGCAGTTTAGACCCCACAGGTAGCAATCAGCCCCAGCATTTT	CASSLDPTGSNQPQHF
.	TRBV9	TRBJ2-2	.	TGTGCCAGCAGCGTAGTAGGGGGAAACACCGGGGAGCTGTTTTTT	CASSVVGGNTGELFF
TRBD1	TRBV11-3	TRBJ1-1	once	TGTGCCAGCAGCCAGAATTGGGGGACAGGGGCCGAGAGCACTGAAGCTTTCTTT	CASSQNWGTGAESTEAFF
TRBD1	TRBV19	TRBJ1-5	.	TGTGCCAGTACCCACACGAGGGACAGGGGAAACAATCAGCCCCAGCATTTT	CASTHTRDRGNNQPQHF
.	TRBV24-1	TRBJ1-2	.	TGTGCCACCAGGCCCGGTTTAGGGAGCGGCTACACCTTC	CATRPGLGSGYTF
.	TRBV27	TRBJ1-4	.	TGTGCCAGCAGGTCCTCCTGGGGGACTGGGGAAAAACTGTTTTTT	CASRSSWGTGEKLFF